This record covers a single T cell receptor (beta chain). The authors reverse transcribed all of the isolated RNA, so sequencing captured expressed TCRB transcripts. Data came from immunoSEQ multiplex PCR; TCRdb stores just in-frame clones and leaves some out. The data hold 130,000 to 150,000 clones, with around 50% observed a single time. The sample is drawn from a study of beta chain features in type 1 diabetes. Study background: Across all samples, 100 million to 130 million sorted cells were examined.

Germline V gives CDR1 SGDLS, CDR2 YYNGEE. The CDR3 totals 16 residues. Losses at the gene ends were 4 bases for V and 1 base for J; bases not matched to a gene: 7. The chain joins TRBV9 to TRBJ2-5; 10 nucleotides agree with TRBD2. The sample was Tregs from blood. This sequence was found in a man in his late teens or twenties in good health. The CDR3 reads CASSLSGRGTQETQYF. The CDR3 coding sequence is TGTGCCAGCAGCCTCAGCGGGAGGGGAACCCAAGAGACCCAGTACTTC.